The 24 T cell receptor beta chains reported below all come from one sample, sequenced in a study of blood T cell repertoires in COVID-19. Profiling relied on immunoSEQ multiplex PCR, and the TCRdb table lists in-frame clones only, not all of them. The table has about 150,000 clones, roughly four fifths seen once. Sequenced sample: peripheral blood. These receptors originate from a human donor with acute or convalescent COVID-19. The donor label of this sample is uncertain.

The chain has TRBV29-1 and TRBJ1-5; no reliable D call. Deletions cut 6 bases from V and 5 bases from J, with 14 bases between. From germline, CDR1 is SQVTM and CDR2 ANQGSEA. The CDR3 sequence is 13 residues long. The DNA for the CDR3 is TGCAGCGTGGGTGGAGGGTTCGATCAGCCCCAGCATTTT. Translated, it gives CSVGGGFDQPQHF.

This clone was picked up a small number of times. This chain connects TRBV6-5 to TRBJ1-1; TRBD1 matches 9 bases. The ends lost 5 bases at V and 1 base at J; junction bases unmatched: 2. The CDR3 totals 14 residues. Per germline, CDR1 MNHEY and CDR2 SVGAGI. The CDR3 bases are TGTGCCAGCAGTCCGGGACAGGGGAACACTGAAGCTTTCTTT. This codes for CASSPGQGNTEAFF.

The chain carries TRBV18 and TRBJ1-6, with TRBD1 matching 7 bases. With 3 bases clipped from V and 6 bases from J, the junction kept 11 bases outside the gene matches. CDR1 is KGHSH and CDR2 is LQKENI in the germline V gene. There are 17 residues in the CDR3. The CDR3 coding sequence is TGTGCCAGCTCACCGGAACTTTGGACAGGTGCTAATTCACCCCTCCACTTT. It encodes CASSPELWTGANSPLHF.

The chain links TRBV6-1 to TRBJ1-5; D remains unclear. The V end was cut by 1 base, the J end by 7 bases, with 8 bases between. The germline V gene encodes CDR1 MNHNS and CDR2 SASEGT. The CDR3 totals 13 residues. CDR3 sequence (DNA): TGTGCCAGCAGTGAAGGTCCTGAGCAGCCCCAGCATTTT. Translating gives CASSEGPEQPQHF.

The chain recombines TRBV2 with TRBJ1-4; 7 nucleotides agree with TRBD1. Germline V gene sequence: CDR1 SNHLY, CDR2 FYNNEI. V shed 5 bases, J shed 4 bases, and the junction held 4 bases outside the gene matches. This CDR3 comprises 14 residues. The chain's CDR3 is CASSRGQHNEKLFF. The CDR3 nucleotides read TGTGCCAGCAGTAGGGGACAGCATAATGAAAAACTGTTTTTT.

This sequence joins TRBV2 and TRBJ2-4; a weak D match, TRBD1 (5 bases). This CDR3 comprises 12 residues. Germline V lookup: CDR1 SNHLY, CDR2 FYNNEI. V was clipped by 4 bases and J by 8 bases, with 9 bases between them. DNA of the CDR3: TGTGCCAGCAGTGTCCGCAGGGACATTCAGTACTTC. Its protein product is CASSVRRDIQYF.

J is TRBJ2-3 and V is TRBV5-1; 11 positions agree with TRBD1. CDR1 is SGHRS and CDR2 is YFSETQ in the germline V gene. This CDR3 contains 15 residues. The junction had 4 bases not matched to a gene; V was cut back by 4 bases and J by 3 bases. The CDR3 bases are TGCGCCAGCAGCAGGGGGACAGGGGGTACAGATACGCAGTATTTT. It specifies CASSRGTGGTDTQYF.

V usage is TRBV27 and J usage is TRBJ1-4, with a tentative D call TRBD1 (5 bases). The V gene lost 7 bases and the J gene lost 13 bases, with 13 bases spanning the gap. The CDR3 has 11 residues. Germline assignment: CDR1 MNHEY and CDR2 SMNVEV (reference sequence). Here the CDR3 DNA reads TGTGCCAGCAAGGTGAGACAGATACTGTTTTTT. Translating gives CASKVRQILFF.

The rearrangement joins TRBV21-1 to TRBJ1-2; TRBD1 was called by the table and not checked on the DNA. TRBV21-1 is described as a pseudogene. This CDR3 contains 14 residues. The CDR3 region is CASSKGDREYGYTF. In DNA form, the CDR3 reads TGTGCCAGCAGCAAAGGAGACAGGGAGTATGGCTACACCTTC.

The gene calls are TRBV7-9 and TRBJ1-1, with 7 bases that match TRBD1. J lost 10 bases, V lost 5 bases, and 28 bases had no gene match. The CDR3 sequence is 19 residues long. Germline V gives CDR1 SEHNR, CDR2 FQNEAQ (reference sequence). The CDR3 reads CASSPQGQFLGRRSGAAFF. Here the CDR3 DNA reads TGTGCCAGCAGCCCCCAGGGACAGTTTCTTGGGAGGAGGTCCGGTGCAGCTTTCTTT.

The rearrangement uses TRBV6-5 and TRBJ1-2; tentatively, D is TRBD1 (5 bases). The V gene's germline CDR1 is MNHEY and CDR2 SVGAGI. This CDR3 is built from 13 residues. V lost 10 bases and J 3 bases, leaving 15 bases between the germline ends. The CDR3 spells CATLLGHDYGYTF. The CDR3 DNA is TGTGCCACACTACTTGGACACGACTATGGCTACACCTTC.

The chain couples TRBV21-1 to TRBJ2-3; TRBD1, the table's D call, lacks a check against the DNA. TRBV21-1 is shown as a pseudogene. This CDR3 comprises 18 residues. The CDR3: CASSKNRDRACLTDTQYF. For the CDR3, the DNA is TGTGCCAGCAGCAAAAACCGGGACAGGGCTTGCCTCACAGATACGCAGTATTTT.

This clone was detected only a few times. V gene TRBV6-5 combines with J gene TRBJ1-3, with a possible D match to TRBD1 (6 bases). V gave up 8 bases and J gave up 4 bases, with 18 bases separating them. The CDR3 is 15 amino acids. The germline gives CDR1 MNHEY, CDR2 SVGAGI. Here the CDR3 reads CASGPYRDTGNTIYF. The CDR3, as DNA: TGTGCCAGCGGACCCTACCGGGACACAGGAAACACCATATATTTT.

This clone has just one count. V gene TRBV20-1 combines with J gene TRBJ2-5; the D is unclear. The CDR3 length is 13 residues. The germline V gene encodes CDR1 DFQATT and CDR2 SNEGSKA (reference sequence). Trimming took 3 bases from V and 6 from J, leaving 14 bases between them. CDR3 nucleotides: TGCAGTGCTAGTATCGGAACAGCAAAGACCCAGTACTTC. Protein product: CSASIGTAKTQYF.

The V call is TRBV7-3, the J call TRBJ1-1; tentative D call: TRBD1 (5 bases). This CDR3 comprises 17 residues. V shed 0 bases and J shed 6 bases, with 20 bases lying between them. Germline V gene sequence: CDR1 SGHTA, CDR2 FQGTGA. As DNA, the CDR3 is TGTGCCAGCAGCTTAACCCCGATTGGCGGGGGATTATCTGAAGCTTTCTTT. This gives the protein CASSLTPIGGGLSEAFF.

This clone turned up a few times. The chain has TRBV5-5 and TRBJ1-2, with 7 nucleotides matching TRBD1. There are 15 residues in the CDR3. The junction had 6 bases not matched to a gene; V was cut back by 0 bases and J by 4 bases. The germline gives CDR1 SGHKS, CDR2 YYEKEE (reference sequence). The CDR3 DNA reads TGTGCCAGCAGCTTGGAGGGGACAGCCTCCTATGGCTACACCTTC. Translating gives CASSLEGTASYGYTF.

The CDR3 DNA reads TGTGCCAGCAGTGAGTCGTATGGCTACACCTTC. This codes for CASSESYGYTF. The V call is TRBV6-1, the J call TRBJ1-2; unclear D gene. The V and J ends lost 3 bases and 5 bases respectively, with 4 bases between them. The length of the CDR3 is 11 residues. Germline CDR1 is MNHNS and CDR2 is SASEGT.

The V call is TRBV3-1 (or the pseudogene TRBV3-2), the J call TRBJ2-5; D perhaps matches TRBD2 (6 bases). V was cut by 3 bases and J by 2 bases, with 13 bases left in between. The CDR3 is made up of 15 amino acids. Looked up from germline, CDR1 is LGHDT and CDR2 is YNNKEL (reference sequence). This chain's CDR3 is CASSQAWGVQETQYF. The DNA for the CDR3 is TGTGCCAGCAGCCAGGCGTGGGGGGTACAAGAGACCCAGTACTTC.

This clone was seen only a few times. The CDR3 sequence: CASSMGTGYSPLHF. In DNA form, the CDR3 reads TGTGCCAGTAGTATGGGGACAGGGTATTCACCCCTCCACTTT. The rearrangement joins TRBV19 to TRBJ1-6; 9 bases are a match to TRBD1. J lost 8 bases, V lost 3 bases, and 2 bases had no gene match. CDR1 and CDR2 (germline): LNHDA, SQIVND (reference sequence). The CDR3 extends over 14 amino acids.

This clone was detected once. The chain links TRBV5-1 to TRBJ1-2, with D maybe TRBD1 (5 bases). The length of the CDR3 is 14 residues. Trimming pared 4 bases from V and 4 bases from J, leaving 14 bases between. The germline V gene has CDR1 SGHRS and CDR2 YFSETQ. The CDR3 protein is CASSTTGFRYGYTF. CDR3 nucleotides: TGCGCCAGCAGCACCACAGGATTTCGCTATGGCTACACCTTC.

The chain combines TRBV9 with TRBJ1-6; D not resolved. Germline CDR1 reads SGDLS; CDR2 reads YYNGEE. V lost 3 bases and J lost 8, with 9 bases in between. CDR3 length: 13 amino acids. CDR3 sequence: CASSAHSDSPLHF. The CDR3 region has the DNA TGTGCCAGCAGCGCCCATTCAGATTCACCCCTCCACTTT.

As DNA, the CDR3 is TGTGCCAGCAGCTTAACCGCGTACGGGGACACTGAAGCTTTCTTT. Translation gives CASSLTAYGDTEAFF. The genes are TRBV7-9 and TRBJ1-1, with D unclear. Trimming pared 2 bases from V and 3 bases from J, leaving 13 bases between. The CDR3 is 15 residues long. Germline-derived CDR1 and CDR2 are SEHNR and FQNEAQ (reference sequence).

The chain uses TRBV11-2 and TRBJ2-7, with D maybe TRBD2 (7 bases). V gave up 7 bases and J gave up 7 bases, with 11 bases separating them. The CDR3 is 11 amino acids. Germline CDR1 reads SGHAT; CDR2 reads FQNNGV. The CDR3 coding sequence is TGTGCCAGCACCGGGGGGCTGGAGCAGTACTTC. It is translated as CASTGGLEQYF.

The chain joins TRBV6-5 to TRBJ1-4; tentative D call: TRBD1 (6 bases). Trimming took off 6 bases at V and 12 bases at J, with 17 bases between the two ends. Germline V gene data show CDR1 as MNHEY and CDR2 as SVGAGI. The CDR3 extends over 13 amino acids. As DNA, the CDR3 is TGTGCCAGCAGGAGGACAGATTCAGGGGAACTGTTTTTT. Protein product: CASRRTDSGELFF.